The clone carrying this T cell receptor (beta chain) was counted many times. The antigen is unknown. The V gene's germline CDR1 is DFQATT and CDR2 SNEGSKA (reference sequence). This CDR3 contains 10 residues. V was shortened by 6 bases and J by 7 bases, with 9 bases between the two germline ends. Amplified material comprised TCR beta CDR3 regions derived from RNA transcripts. An opening RT-PCR round employed HTBI primers and preceded a second-round multiplex PCR. TCRdb re-analysed the multiplex PCR reads in MiXCR, keeping a single row per CDR3 protein. The profile shows hundreds of thousands of distinct CDR3 sequences, about 20% of them singletons. These data are taken from a study of Graves' ophthalmopathy and Graves' hyperthyroidism. Clinical symptoms, serum thyroxine, TRAb, thyroid ultrasound and orbital computed tomography were relied on for diagnosis. Points from the study as a whole: Blood was where most expanded thyroid clonotypes above 0.001 frequency also turned up.

This sequence joins TRBV20-1 and TRBJ1-1; D is uncertain. The clonotype was recovered from a woman aged 18-30 years with stable Graves' hyperthyroidism. Some clones in this sample may be carry-over from other donors' samples. The specimen was peripheral blood. The CDR3 region is CSAPQREAFF. For the CDR3, the DNA is TGCAGTGCCCCCCAGCGTGAAGCTTTCTTT.